This T cell receptor (beta chain) is drawn from a study of blood T cell repertoires in COVID-19. Study background: Some COVID-19 samples were acute and others convalescent; all came from the United States, Italy and Spain. PBMCs, B-cell-depleted T cells, or T cells provided the cDNA or gDNA that made up the material.

The CDR3 runs to 9 residues. Germline V lookup: CDR1 SGHNT, CDR2 YENEEA. As concerns this clone: The junction and the germline gene differ at one end; a read error may be behind it.

Measured with immunoSEQ multiplex PCR; TCRdb has only the in-frame clones, and not every one. The table lists about 150,000 clones, about 90% of them singletons, with less than 0.6% in the top ten. This receptor was obtained from a man aged 50 or older with acute or convalescent COVID-19. The chain recombines TRBV11-3 with TRBJ1-2; no definite D call. Sequencing was performed on peripheral blood. CDR3 in amino acids: CASSPCPGF. DNA of the CDR3: TGTGCCAGCAGCCCCTGCCCAGGTTTC.